This T cell receptor beta chain originates from a study of cytomegalovirus exposure and HLA in healthy donors. Findings and limits, study-wide: Accurate predictions that matched the HLA-A and HLA-B alleles of most subjects were reportedly made from TCR beta sequences.

With regard to this clone: What it binds is not known.

The germline V and J ends were trimmed by 4 bases and 4 bases, with 11 bases remaining between them. The germline CDR1 and CDR2 sequences are SGDLS and YYNGEE. The CDR3 totals 13 residues. 60 Vbeta and 13 Jbeta primers were used in PCR. Measured with immunoSEQ multiplex PCR; TCRdb has only the in-frame clones, and not every one. The sample has 75,000 to 100,000 clones, around 64% seen once; the top ten hold around 3.5%. This receptor was identified in a man aged 60-69 years in good health and CMV-seronegative. The sample taken for sequencing was PBMCs. The chain links TRBV9 to TRBJ1-1; D not certain. The CDR3 DNA reads TGTGCCAGCAGCTCTACTCCGGGCACTGAAGCTTTCTTT. It translates to CASSSTPGTEAFF.